This TCR beta chain is drawn from a study of OX40 agonist ivuxolimab in advanced cancers. The protocol was immunoSEQ multiplex PCR, while the TCRdb copy is restricted to in-frame clones and leaves out a portion. The table shows 50,000 to 65,000 clones, with approximately 92% occurring only once. This clone was seen only once. Its antigen is still unknown. General study results and limits: Near-lowest levels of clonal expansion characterized partial responders at 0.1-3.0 mg/kg. Expanded clones were, on average, more numerous in CD8+ T cells than in CD4+.

The clonotype originates from an adult with an advanced solid tumor such as melanoma, head and neck, liver or kidney cancer. The input for sequencing was CD4+ or CD8+ T cells sorted from blood, taken in a trial of the OX40 agonist ivuxolimab.

The CDR3 protein is CASRMTGGEQPQHF. CDR3 nucleotides: TGTGCCAGCAGAATGACAGGGGGCGAACAGCCCCAGCATTTT. The rearrangement joins TRBV27 to TRBJ1-5; the match to TRBD1 covers 10 bases. The J segment lost 7 bases and the V segment lost 6 bases, leaving 6 bases of the junction unmatched. The germline V gene has CDR1 MNHEY and CDR2 SMNVEV (reference sequence). This CDR3 region has 14 residues.